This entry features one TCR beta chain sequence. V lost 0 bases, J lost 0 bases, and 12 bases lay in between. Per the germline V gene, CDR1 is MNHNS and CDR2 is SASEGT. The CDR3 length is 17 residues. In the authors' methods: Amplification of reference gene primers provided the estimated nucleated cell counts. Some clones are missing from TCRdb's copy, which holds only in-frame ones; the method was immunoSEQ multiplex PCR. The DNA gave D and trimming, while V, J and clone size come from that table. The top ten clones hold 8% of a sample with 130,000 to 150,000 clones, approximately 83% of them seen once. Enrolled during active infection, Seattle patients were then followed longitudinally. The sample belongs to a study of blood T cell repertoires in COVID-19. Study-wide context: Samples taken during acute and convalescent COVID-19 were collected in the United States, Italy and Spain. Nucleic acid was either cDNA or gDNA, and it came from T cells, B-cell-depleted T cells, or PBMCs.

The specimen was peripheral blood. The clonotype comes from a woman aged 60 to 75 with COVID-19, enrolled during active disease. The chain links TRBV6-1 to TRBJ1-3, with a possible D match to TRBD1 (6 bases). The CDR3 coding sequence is TGTGCCAGCAGTGAAGCGTACAGGGTCGTCTCTGGAAACACCATATATTTT. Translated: CASSEAYRVVSGNTIYF.